A selection of T cell receptor beta chains follows, all from one sample in a study of T cells in Graves' hyperthyroidism and ophthalmopathy. TCRdb redid the calling of the multiplex PCR reads with MiXCR, one entry per CDR3 protein. This table has 600,000 to 700,000 distinct CDR3 sequences, about 45% appearing once. The specimen sequenced was peripheral blood or thyroid tissue (not recorded which). Receptor source: an adult man with Graves' disease, either hyperthyroidism or ophthalmopathy (not recorded which). CDR3s include the opening cysteine and the closing phenylalanine or tryptophan. D genes are given only for firm matches. Size is stated for part of the rows, as once, few or many counts, or as a class when the clone is expanded.

>NA|13|TRBV2|TRBD1|TRBJ2-7
TGTGCCAGCAGTGACCAGGGGGCCTGGGAGCAGTACTTC
CASSDQGAWEQYF
>NA|12|TRBV2|NA|TRBJ1-2
TGTGCCAGCAGCAAACGAAACTATGGCTACACCTTC
CASSKRNYGYTF
>NA|18|TRBV9|TRBD1|TRBJ1-4
TGTGCCAGCGGCGTAGACAGGGATTGGAGGACAACTAATGAAAAACTGTTTTTT
CASGVDRDWRTTNEKLFF
>many|14|TRBV29-1|TRBD2|TRBJ2-5
TGCAGCGTTGGGGCTAGCGGGAGGTGGGAGACCCAGTACTTC
CSVGASGRWETQYF
>NA|13|TRBV24-1|NA|TRBJ1-1
TGTGCCAGCCCTCAATCAGTGAACACTGAAGCTTTCTTT
CASPQSVNTEAFF
>NA|15|TRBV12-3/TRBV12-4|NA|TRBJ1-1
TGTGCCAGCAGTTTAGCCCCACAGTATAACACTGAAACTTTCTTT
CASSLAPQYNTETFF
>NA|17|TRBV6-4|TRBD1|TRBJ1-6
TGTGCCAGCAGTTTCGTCAGGGGGAGCTCCTATAATTCACCCCTCCACTTT
CASSFVRGSSYNSPLHF
>few|12|TRBV20-1|NA|TRBJ1-4
TGCAGTGCTAGTTACGGGGTAGAAAAACTGTTTTTT
CSASYGVEKLFF
>few|17|TRBV20-1|TRBD1|TRBJ2-6
TGCAGTGCCCCCGGACGGGACAGGGGGGCCGGGGCCAACGTCCTGACTTTC
CSAPGRDRGAGANVLTF
>NA|16|TRBV14|NA|TRBJ1-1
TGTGCCAGCAGCCAAGATTTAGGGGACTACGGTCATGAAGCTTTCTTT
CASSQDLGDYGHEAFF
>NA|16|TRBV7-8|TRBD1|TRBJ2-5
TGTGCCAGCAGCCAAGAAACCAGAACAGGGGAAGAGACCCAGTACTTC
CASSQETRTGEETQYF
>few|14|TRBV24-1|TRBD1|TRBJ2-5
TGTGCCACCAGTGATGAGACAGGGTACCAGCCCCAGTACTTC
CATSDETGYQPQYF
>few|16|TRBV12-3/TRBV12-4|NA|TRBJ1-6
TGTGCCAGCAGCCGGGACCCCGAAGTCGGGAGTTCACCCCTCCACTTT
CASSRDPEVGSSPLHF
>NA|15|TRBV15|TRBD1|TRBJ1-3
TGTGCCACCAGCAGTCCGGGACAGGGGGCAAACACCATATATTTT
CATSSPGQGANTIYF
>many|14|TRBV9|NA|TRBJ1-6
TGTGCCAGCACCGAGGGAGATGTCGGTTCACCCCTCCACTTT
CASTEGDVGSPLHF
>NA|16|TRBV19|NA|TRBJ1-5
TGTGCCAGTAGTAGAGTCCGGGACCTATGGAGACAGCCCCAGCATTTT
CASSRVRDLWRQPQHF
>many|13|TRBV7-9|NA|TRBJ1-4
TGTGCCAGCAGCGCCACAGGGATCGGGGAACTGTTTTTT
CASSATGIGELFF
>few|13|TRBV5-1|TRBD2|TRBJ2-7
TGCGCCAGCAGCGAAGGGACTACCTACGAGCAGTACTTC
CASSEGTTYEQYF
>many|14|TRBV5-1|NA|TRBJ2-7
TGCGCCAGCAGCTCTGGTTTGGGGTCCTACGAGCAGTACTTC
CASSSGLGSYEQYF
>few|14|TRBV7-9|NA|TRBJ1-1
TGTGCCAGCAGCCGGGACGGTGCGGGCACTGAAGCTTTCTTT
CASSRDGAGTEAFF
>few|17|TRBV12-3/TRBV12-4|TRBD1|TRBJ1-6
TGTGCCAGCAGTCTAGACAGGGGTGGGGGCCCTAATTCACCCCTCCACTTT
CASSLDRGGGPNSPLHF
>few|15|TRBV20-1|TRBD1|TRBJ1-1
TGCAGTGCTACCTCCCCCACAGGGGCGAACACTGAAGCTTTCTTT
CSATSPTGANTEAFF